This passage covers 7 T cell receptor beta chains from one sample sequenced in a study of T cell clones after liver transplantation. Measured with immunoSEQ multiplex PCR; TCRdb has only the in-frame clones, and not every one. The sample lists 85,000 to 130,000 clones, around 86% seen once, with about 0.89% in the top ten. This material consisted of CD4+ T cells from blood, taken before liver transplant. The source is a human donor who received a liver transplant.

This rearrangement joins TRBV19 to TRBJ2-7, with D perhaps TRBD1 (5 bases). Germline CDR1 is LNHDA and CDR2 is SQIVND (reference sequence). Trimming stripped 4 bases from V and 6 bases from J, with 13 bases between. The CDR3 sequence is 13 residues long. CDR3 in DNA: TGTGCCAGTAGTACCGTCCTGGGGCGCGAGCAGTACTTC. Its protein is CASSTVLGREQYF.

This clone was found a few times. The V gene is TRBV19, the J gene TRBJ1-5, with D tentatively TRBD1 (6 bases). V shed 4 bases and J shed 5 bases, with 21 bases lying between them. The length of the CDR3 is 17 residues. Germline V gene lookup returns CDR1 LNHDA and CDR2 SQIVND (reference sequence). The CDR3 spells CASSTSTGRKDHQPQHF. DNA of the CDR3: TGTGCCAGTAGTACCTCGACAGGCCGGAAGGATCATCAGCCCCAGCATTTT.

V usage is TRBV2 and J usage is TRBJ2-5; no clear D. CDR3 length: 12 amino acids. V gave up 8 bases and J gave up 3 bases, with 10 bases separating them. Germline loops: CDR1 SNHLY, CDR2 FYNNEI. The CDR3 spells CASRTEKETQYF. In DNA form, the CDR3 reads TGTGCCAGCCGAACAGAGAAAGAGACCCAGTACTTC.

This chain links TRBV19 with TRBJ1-2, with D possibly TRBD1 on 5 matching bases. The CDR3 length is 15 residues. V lost 4 bases to trimming and J lost 1 base, with 13 bases between them. Germline V gene data show CDR1 as LNHDA and CDR2 as SQIVND (reference sequence). CDR3 in amino acids: CASSTSAGGNYGYTF. CDR3 nucleotides: TGTGCCAGTAGTACGTCTGCCGGGGGTAACTATGGCTACACCTTC.

The J gene is TRBJ1-2, the V gene TRBV5-1; D not certain. The CDR3 runs 15 residues. CDR1 is SGHRS and CDR2 is YFSETQ in the germline V gene. V gave up 0 bases and J gave up 2 bases, with 11 bases separating them. The CDR3 protein is CASSLGGISNYGYTF. The CDR3 DNA reads TGCGCCAGCAGCTTGGGAGGGATTTCAAACTATGGCTACACCTTC.

This chain joins TRBV5-1 and TRBJ1-4; possibly TRBD1 for D (6 bases). V lost 4 bases to trimming and J lost 7 bases, with 20 bases between them. This CDR3 is built from 16 residues. Germline CDR1 is SGHRS and CDR2 is YFSETQ. CDR3: CASSLRVLQGREKLFF. The CDR3 DNA reads as TGCGCCAGCAGCCTTAGGGTCCTACAGGGCCGTGAAAAACTGTTTTTT.

The chain recombines TRBV19 with TRBJ2-1; the match to TRBD2 covers 8 bases. Germline CDR1 reads LNHDA; CDR2 reads SQIVND (reference sequence). The CDR3 extends over 14 amino acids. Trimming took 4 bases from V and 8 from J; bases not matched to a gene: 7. The CDR3 is CASSRGLVIYEQFF. In DNA form, the CDR3 reads TGTGCCAGTAGTAGGGGACTAGTTATCTATGAGCAGTTCTTC.